A selection of T cell receptor beta chains follows, all from one sample in a study of T cells expressing NK-cell markers. TCRdb reprocessed the 5' RACE reads, with one entry per CDR3 protein and no DNA. This sample lists 440,000 or so distinct CDR3 sequences; its ten largest clones have 7.3%. Material: blood T cells: a sorted CD56 or NKG2C T cell subset, CD4+ or CD8+ T cells, or bulk PBMC T cells (not recorded which). The receptors were gathered from a woman aged 18-69 years in good health. Each CDR3 is given with its conserved first and last residue.

v_call	j_call	cdr3_aa
TRBV12-3/TRBV12-4	TRBJ1-5	CASSLSAGGVRPQHF
TRBV2	TRBJ2-4	CASKKGAKNIQYF
TRBV5-1	TRBJ2-1	CASSPRQGNEQFF
TRBV7-9	TRBJ2-2	CASRPPDRFHTGELFF
TRBV20-1	TRBJ1-6	CSANPGNKNNSPLHF
TRBV28	TRBJ1-6	CASSTGTGNSPLHF
TRBV19	TRBJ2-3	CASSMEVRSTDTQYF
TRBV20-1	TRBJ2-1	CSAREAGGGNEQFF
TRBV9	TRBJ2-1	CASSVAASYEQFF
TRBV20-1	TRBJ2-3	CSPGGGTDTQYF
TRBV6-5	TRBJ2-2	CASSYGANTGELFF
TRBV29-1	TRBJ2-1	CSPEGGLAGGSSYNEQFF
TRBV18	TRBJ2-3	CASSAGGGADTQYF
TRBV5-4	TRBJ1-1	CASSLRGGPSEAFF
TRBV24-1	TRBJ2-2	CATSDLADTSGTGELFF
TRBV29-1	TRBJ2-3	CSVGWQGGTDTQYF
TRBV12-3/TRBV12-4	TRBJ2-3	CASSWDSGSTDTQYF
TRBV20-1	TRBJ2-5	CSATPGRNRETQYF
TRBV7-2	TRBJ2-5	CASSLGGGRGQETQYF
TRBV18	TRBJ2-2	CASSTGKVELFF
TRBV20-1	TRBJ2-5	CSARGTGRGRTQYF
TRBV30	TRBJ1-4	CAWEGGEQKLFF
TRBV12-3/TRBV12-4	TRBJ2-7	CASSIAGEQSSYEQYF